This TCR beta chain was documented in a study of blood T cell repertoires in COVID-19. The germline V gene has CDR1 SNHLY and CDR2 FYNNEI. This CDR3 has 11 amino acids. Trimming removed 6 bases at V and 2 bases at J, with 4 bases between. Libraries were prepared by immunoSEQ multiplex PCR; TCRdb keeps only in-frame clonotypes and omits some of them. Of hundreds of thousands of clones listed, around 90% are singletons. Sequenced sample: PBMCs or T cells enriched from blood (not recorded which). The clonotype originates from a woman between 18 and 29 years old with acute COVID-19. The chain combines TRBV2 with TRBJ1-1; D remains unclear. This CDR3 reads CASRLNTEAFF. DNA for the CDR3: TGTGCCAGCAGATTAAACACTGAAGCTTTCTTT.